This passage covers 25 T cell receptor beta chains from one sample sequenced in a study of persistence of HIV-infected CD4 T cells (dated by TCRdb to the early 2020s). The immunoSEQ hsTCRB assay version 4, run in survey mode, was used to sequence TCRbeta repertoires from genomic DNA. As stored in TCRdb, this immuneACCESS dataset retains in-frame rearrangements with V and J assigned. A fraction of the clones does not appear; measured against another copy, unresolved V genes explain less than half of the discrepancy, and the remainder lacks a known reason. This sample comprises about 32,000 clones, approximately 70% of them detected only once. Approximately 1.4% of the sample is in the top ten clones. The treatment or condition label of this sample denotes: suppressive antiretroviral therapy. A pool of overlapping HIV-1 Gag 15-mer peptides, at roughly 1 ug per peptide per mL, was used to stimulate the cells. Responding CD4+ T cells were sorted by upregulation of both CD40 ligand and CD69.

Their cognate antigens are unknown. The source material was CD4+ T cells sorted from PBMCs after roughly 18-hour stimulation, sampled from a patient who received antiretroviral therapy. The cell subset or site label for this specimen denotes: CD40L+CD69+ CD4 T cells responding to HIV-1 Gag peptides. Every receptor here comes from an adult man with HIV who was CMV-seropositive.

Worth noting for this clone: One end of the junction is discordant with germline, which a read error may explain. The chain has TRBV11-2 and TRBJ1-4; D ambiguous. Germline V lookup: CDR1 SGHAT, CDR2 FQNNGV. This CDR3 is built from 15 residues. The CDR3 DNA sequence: TGTGCCAGCAGCTTAGCCCCGTCCGAGCGGAGGTCTATCGTTTTT. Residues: CASSLAPSERRSIVF.

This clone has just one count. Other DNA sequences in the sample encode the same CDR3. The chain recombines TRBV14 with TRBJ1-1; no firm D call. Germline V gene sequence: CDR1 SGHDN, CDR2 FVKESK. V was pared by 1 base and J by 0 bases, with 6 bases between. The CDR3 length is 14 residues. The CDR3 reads CASSQAGMNTEAFF. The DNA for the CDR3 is TGTGCCAGCAGCCAAGCCGGGATGAACACTGAAGCTTTCTTT.

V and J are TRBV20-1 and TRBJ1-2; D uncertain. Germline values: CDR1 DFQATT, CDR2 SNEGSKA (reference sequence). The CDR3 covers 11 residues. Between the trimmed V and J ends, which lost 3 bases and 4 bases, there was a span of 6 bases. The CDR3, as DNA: TGCAGTGCTAGTCAGTCCTATGGCTACACCTTC. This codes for CSASQSYGYTF.

The DNA for the CDR3 is TGTGCCACCAAGGGACAGGTGAACACTGAAGCTTTCTTT. It translates to CATKGQVNTEAFF. This rearrangement joins TRBV15 to TRBJ1-1; TRBD1 agrees at 8 bases. The V segment lost 7 bases and the J segment 0 bases; nucleotides outside the gene matches: 1. The germline CDR1 and CDR2 sequences are LNHNV and YYDKDF (reference sequence). The CDR3 is 13 amino acids.

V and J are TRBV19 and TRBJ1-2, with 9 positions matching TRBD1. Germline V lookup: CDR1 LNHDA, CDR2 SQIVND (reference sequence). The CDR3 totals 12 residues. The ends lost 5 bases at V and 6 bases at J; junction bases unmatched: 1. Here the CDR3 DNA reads TGTGCCAGTAGTCGGACAGGGGATGGCTACACCTTC. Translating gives CASSRTGDGYTF.

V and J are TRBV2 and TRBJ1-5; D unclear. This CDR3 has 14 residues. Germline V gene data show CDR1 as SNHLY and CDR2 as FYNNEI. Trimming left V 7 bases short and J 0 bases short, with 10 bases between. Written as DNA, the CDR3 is TGTGCCAGCACTCTAGGGTATAGCAATCAGCCCCAGCATTTT. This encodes CASTLGYSNQPQHF.

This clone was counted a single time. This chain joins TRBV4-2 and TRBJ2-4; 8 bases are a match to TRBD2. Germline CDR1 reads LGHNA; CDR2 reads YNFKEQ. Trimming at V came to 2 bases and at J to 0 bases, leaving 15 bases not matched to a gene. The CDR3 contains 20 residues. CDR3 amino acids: CASSQTTGGATQLAKNIQYF. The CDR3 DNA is TGTGCCAGCAGCCAAACCACGGGGGGGGCTACTCAACTAGCCAAAAACATTCAGTACTTC.

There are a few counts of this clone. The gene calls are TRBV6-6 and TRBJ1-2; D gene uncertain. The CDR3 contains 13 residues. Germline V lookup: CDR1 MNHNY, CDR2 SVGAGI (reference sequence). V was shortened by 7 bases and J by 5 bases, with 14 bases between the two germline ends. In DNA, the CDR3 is TGTGCCAGCACGGACCTACCCGCGTATGGCTACACCTTC. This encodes CASTDLPAYGYTF.

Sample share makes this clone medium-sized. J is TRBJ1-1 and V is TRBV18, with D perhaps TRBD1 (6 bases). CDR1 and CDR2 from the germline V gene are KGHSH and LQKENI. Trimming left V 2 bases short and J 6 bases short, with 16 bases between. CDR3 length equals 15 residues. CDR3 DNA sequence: TGTGCCAGCTCACCAGTGGCAGGGGCGGTAGCTGAAGCTTTCTTT. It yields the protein CASSPVAGAVAEAFF.

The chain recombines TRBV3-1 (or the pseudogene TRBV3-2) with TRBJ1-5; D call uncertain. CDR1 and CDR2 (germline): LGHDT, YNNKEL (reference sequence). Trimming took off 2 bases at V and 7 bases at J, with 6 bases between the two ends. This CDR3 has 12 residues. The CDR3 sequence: CASSQREQPQHF. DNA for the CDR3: TGTGCCAGCAGCCAAAGGGAACAGCCCCAGCATTTT.

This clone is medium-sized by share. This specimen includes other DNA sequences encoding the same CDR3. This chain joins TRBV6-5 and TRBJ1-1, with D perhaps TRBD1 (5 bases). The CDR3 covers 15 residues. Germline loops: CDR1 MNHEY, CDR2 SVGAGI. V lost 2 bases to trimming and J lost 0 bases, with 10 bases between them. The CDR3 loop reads CASSYRQFMNTEAFF. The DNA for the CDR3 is TGTGCCAGCAGTTACCGACAGTTTATGAACACTGAAGCTTTCTTT.

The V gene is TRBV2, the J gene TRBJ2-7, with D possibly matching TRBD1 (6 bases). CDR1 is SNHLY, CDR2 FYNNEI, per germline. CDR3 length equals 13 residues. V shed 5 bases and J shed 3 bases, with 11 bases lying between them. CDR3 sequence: CASSSIGGYEQYF. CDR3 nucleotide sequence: TGTGCCAGCAGTTCAATAGGGGGCTACGAGCAGTACTTC.

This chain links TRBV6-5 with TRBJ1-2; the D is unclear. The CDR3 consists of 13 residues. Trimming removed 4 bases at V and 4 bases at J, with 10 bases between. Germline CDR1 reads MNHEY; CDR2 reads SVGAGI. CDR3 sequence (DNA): TGTGCCAGCAGTTCCCGACACAGCTATGGCTACACCTTC. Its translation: CASSSRHSYGYTF.

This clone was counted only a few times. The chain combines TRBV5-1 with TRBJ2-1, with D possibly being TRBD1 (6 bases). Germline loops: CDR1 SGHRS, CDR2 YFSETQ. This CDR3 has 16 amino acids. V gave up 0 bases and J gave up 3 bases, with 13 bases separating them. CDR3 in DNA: TGCGCCAGCAGCTTGGCATCCGGGACACTCTACAATGAGCAGTTCTTC. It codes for CASSLASGTLYNEQFF. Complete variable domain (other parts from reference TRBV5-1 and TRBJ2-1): KAGVTQTPRYLIKTRGQQVTLSCSPISGHRSVSWYQQTPGQGLQFLFEYFSETQRNKGNFPGRFSGRQFSNSRSEMNVSTLELGDSALYLCASSLASGTLYNEQFFGPGTRLTVL.

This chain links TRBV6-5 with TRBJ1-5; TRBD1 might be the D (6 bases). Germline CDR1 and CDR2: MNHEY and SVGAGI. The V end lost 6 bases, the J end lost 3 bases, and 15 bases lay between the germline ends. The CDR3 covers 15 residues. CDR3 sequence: CASSPLGGANQPQHF. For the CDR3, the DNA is TGTGCCAGCAGCCCGTTGGGGGGGGCCAATCAGCCCCAGCATTTT.

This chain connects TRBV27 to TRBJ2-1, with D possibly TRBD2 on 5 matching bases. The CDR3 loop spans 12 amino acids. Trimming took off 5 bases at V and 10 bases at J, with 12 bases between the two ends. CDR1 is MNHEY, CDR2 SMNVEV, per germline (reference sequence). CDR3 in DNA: TGTGCCAGCAGTCCATCAGCGGAGGAGCAGTTCTTC. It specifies CASSPSAEEQFF.

In DNA, the CDR3 is TGTGCCAGCAGTTTGGGGGGGGGCGGCAATTCACCCCTCCACTTT. Translated: CASSLGGGGNSPLHF. The chain has TRBV7-6 and TRBJ1-6, with D perhaps matching TRBD1 (6 bases). With 6 bases removed from V and 7 bases from J, the gap between germline ends came to 16 bases. CDR3 length equals 15 residues. CDR1 and CDR2 from the germline V gene are SGHVS and FNYEAQ.

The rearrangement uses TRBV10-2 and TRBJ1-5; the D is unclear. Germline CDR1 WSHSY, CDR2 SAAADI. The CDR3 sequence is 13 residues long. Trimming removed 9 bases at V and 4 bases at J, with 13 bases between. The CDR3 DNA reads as TGCGCCAGTGGACGTCGCGGTAATCAGCCCCAGCATTTT. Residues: CASGRRGNQPQHF.

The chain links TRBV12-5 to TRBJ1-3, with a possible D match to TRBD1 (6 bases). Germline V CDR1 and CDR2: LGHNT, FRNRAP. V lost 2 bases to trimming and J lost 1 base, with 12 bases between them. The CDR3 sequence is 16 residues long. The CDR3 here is CASGLSGGGSGNTIYF. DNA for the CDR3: TGTGCTAGTGGTTTGAGTGGGGGCGGGTCTGGAAACACCATATATTTT.

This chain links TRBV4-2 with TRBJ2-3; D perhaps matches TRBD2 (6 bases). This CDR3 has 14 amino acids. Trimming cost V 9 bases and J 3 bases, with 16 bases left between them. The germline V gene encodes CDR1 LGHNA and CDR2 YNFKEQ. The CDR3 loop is CASSFNGGTDTQYF. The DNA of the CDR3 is TGTGCCAGTAGTTTTAACGGGGGAACAGATACGCAGTATTTT.

The CDR3 DNA reads TGCGCCAGCAGTGGTTCCTCCCCCGGGACAGGGTTCTCAGATACGCAGTATTTT. Encoded protein: CASSGSSPGTGFSDTQYF. This chain joins TRBV10-1 and TRBJ2-3; 9 bases agree with TRBD1. The CDR3 totals 18 residues. Losses at the gene ends were 4 bases for V and 4 bases for J; bases not matched to a gene: 15. CDR1 is WNHNN and CDR2 is SYGVQD in the germline V gene (reference sequence).

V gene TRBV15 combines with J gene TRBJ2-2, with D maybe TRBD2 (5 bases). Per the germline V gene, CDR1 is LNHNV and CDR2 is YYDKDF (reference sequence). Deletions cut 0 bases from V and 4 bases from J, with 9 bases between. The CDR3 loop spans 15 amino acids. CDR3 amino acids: CATSREGRGTGELFF. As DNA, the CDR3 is TGTGCCACCAGCAGAGAGGGCCGGGGCACCGGGGAGCTGTTTTTT.

The DNA for the CDR3 is TGTGCCAGCTCACCACCGGGGGACAAAGGCAAACTGTTTTTT. It codes for CASSPPGDKGKLFF. J is TRBJ1-4 and V is TRBV18; D may be TRBD1 (6 bases). Between the trimmed V and J ends, which lost 0 bases and 11 bases, there was a span of 13 bases. This CDR3 region has 14 residues. CDR1 is KGHSH, CDR2 LQKENI, per germline.

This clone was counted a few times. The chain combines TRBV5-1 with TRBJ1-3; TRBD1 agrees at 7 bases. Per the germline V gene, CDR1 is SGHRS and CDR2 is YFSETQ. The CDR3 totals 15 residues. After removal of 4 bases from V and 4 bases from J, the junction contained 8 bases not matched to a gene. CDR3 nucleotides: TGCGCCAGCAGCGGGGACAGTTCATACGGAAACACCATATATTTT. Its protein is CASSGDSSYGNTIYF.

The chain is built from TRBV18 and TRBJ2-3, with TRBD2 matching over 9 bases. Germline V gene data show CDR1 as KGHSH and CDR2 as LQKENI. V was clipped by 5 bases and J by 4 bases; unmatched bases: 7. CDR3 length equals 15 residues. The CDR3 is CASSLSSGGSDTQYF. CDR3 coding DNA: TGTGCCAGCTCATTGAGTAGCGGGGGCTCAGATACGCAGTATTTT. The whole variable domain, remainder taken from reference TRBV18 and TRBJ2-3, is NAGVMQNPRHLVRRRGQEARLRCSPMKGHSHVYWYRQLPEEGLKFMVYLQKENIIDESGMPKERFSAEFPKEGPSILRIQQVVRGDSAAYFCASSLSSGGSDTQYFGPGTRLTVL.